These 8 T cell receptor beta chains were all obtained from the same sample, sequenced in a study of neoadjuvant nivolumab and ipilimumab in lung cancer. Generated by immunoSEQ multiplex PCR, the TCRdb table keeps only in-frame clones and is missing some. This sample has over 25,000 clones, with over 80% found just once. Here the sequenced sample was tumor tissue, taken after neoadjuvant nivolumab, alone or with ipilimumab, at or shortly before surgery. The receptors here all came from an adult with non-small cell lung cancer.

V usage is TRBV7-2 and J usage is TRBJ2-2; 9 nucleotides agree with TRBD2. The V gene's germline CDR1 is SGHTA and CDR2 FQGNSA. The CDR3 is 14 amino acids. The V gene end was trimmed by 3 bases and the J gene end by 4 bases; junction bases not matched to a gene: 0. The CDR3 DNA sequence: TGTGCCAGCAGCTTTAGCGGGGGCACCGGGGAGCTGTTTTTT. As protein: CASSFSGGTGELFF.

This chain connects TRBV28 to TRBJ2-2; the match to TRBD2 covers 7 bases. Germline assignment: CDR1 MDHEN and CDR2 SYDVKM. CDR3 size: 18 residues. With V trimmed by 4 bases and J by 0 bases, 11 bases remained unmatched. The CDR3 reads CASSSISWSGTNTGELFF. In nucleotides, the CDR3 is TGTGCCAGCAGTTCAATCAGCTGGAGCGGGACGAACACCGGGGAGCTGTTTTTT. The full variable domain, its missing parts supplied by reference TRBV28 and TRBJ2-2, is DVKVTQSSRYLVKRTGEKVFLECVQDMDHENMFWYRQDPGLGLRLIYFSYDVKMKEKGDIPEGYSVSREKKERFSLILESASTNQTSMYLCASSSISWSGTNTGELFFGEGSRLTVL.

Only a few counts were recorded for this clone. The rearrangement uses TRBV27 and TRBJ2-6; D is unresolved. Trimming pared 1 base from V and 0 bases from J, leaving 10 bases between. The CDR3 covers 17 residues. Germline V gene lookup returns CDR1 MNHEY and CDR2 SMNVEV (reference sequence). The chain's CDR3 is CASSLLSVTSGANVLTF. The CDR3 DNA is TGTGCCAGCAGTTTATTGTCGGTCACCTCTGGGGCCAACGTCCTGACTTTC. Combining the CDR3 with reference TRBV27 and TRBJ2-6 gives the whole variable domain EAQVTQNPRYLITVTGKKLTVTCSQNMNHEYMSWYRQDPGLGLRQIYYSMNVEVTDKGDVPEGYKVSRKEKRNFPLILESPSPNQTSLYFCASSLLSVTSGANVLTFGAGSRLTVL.

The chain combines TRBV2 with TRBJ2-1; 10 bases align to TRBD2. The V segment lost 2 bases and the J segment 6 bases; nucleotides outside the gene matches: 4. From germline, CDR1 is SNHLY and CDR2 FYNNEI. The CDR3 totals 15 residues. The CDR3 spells CASSEQLAGSNEQFF. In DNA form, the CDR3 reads TGTGCCAGCAGTGAACAACTAGCGGGGTCCAATGAGCAGTTCTTC.

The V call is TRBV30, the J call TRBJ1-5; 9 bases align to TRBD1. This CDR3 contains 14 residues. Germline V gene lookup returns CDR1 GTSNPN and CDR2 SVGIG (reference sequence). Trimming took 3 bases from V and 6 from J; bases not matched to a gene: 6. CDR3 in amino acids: CAWRGDRERQPQHF. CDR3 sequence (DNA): TGTGCCTGGAGGGGGGACAGGGAGCGTCAGCCCCAGCATTTT.

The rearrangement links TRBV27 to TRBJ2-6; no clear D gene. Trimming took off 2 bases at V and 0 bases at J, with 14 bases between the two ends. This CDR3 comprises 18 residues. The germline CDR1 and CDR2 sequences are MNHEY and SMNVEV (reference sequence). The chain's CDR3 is CASSLEGRPGSGANVLTF. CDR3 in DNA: TGTGCCAGCAGTTTAGAAGGCAGGCCCGGCTCTGGGGCCAACGTCCTGACTTTC.

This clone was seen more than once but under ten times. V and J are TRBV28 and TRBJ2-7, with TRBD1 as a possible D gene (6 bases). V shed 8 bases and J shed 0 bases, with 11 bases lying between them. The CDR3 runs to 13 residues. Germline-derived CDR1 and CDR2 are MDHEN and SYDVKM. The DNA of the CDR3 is TGTGCCAGCTCCGGGACAATCTCCTACGAGCAGTACTTC. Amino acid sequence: CASSGTISYEQYF.

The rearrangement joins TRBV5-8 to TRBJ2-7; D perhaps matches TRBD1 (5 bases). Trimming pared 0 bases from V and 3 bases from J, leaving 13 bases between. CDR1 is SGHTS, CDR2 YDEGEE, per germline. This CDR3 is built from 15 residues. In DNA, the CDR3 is TGTGCCAGCAGCTTGGGGCAGGGCGAAAGCTACGAGCAGTACTTC. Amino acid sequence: CASSLGQGESYEQYF.